Below are 8 T cell receptor beta chains sequenced from a single sample in a study of blood T cell repertoires in COVID-19. The protocol was immunoSEQ multiplex PCR, while the TCRdb copy is restricted to in-frame clones and leaves out a portion. The top ten hold 7.5% of the sample, which has some 200,000 clones, 65% to 85% seen once. Sequenced sample: PBMCs or T cells enriched from blood (not recorded which). Receptors originate from a man aged 40-49 years who had recovered from COVID-19.

The chain couples TRBV29-1 to TRBJ1-1, with D perhaps matching TRBD1 (5 bases). This CDR3 is built from 14 residues. V was trimmed by 6 bases and J by 3 bases, leaving 17 bases between them. Germline-derived CDR1 and CDR2 are SQVTM and ANQGSEA. In DNA form, the CDR3 reads TGCAGCGTCCTCGGGGGGGGAGGGTACACTGAAGCTTTCTTT. It codes for CSVLGGGGYTEAFF.

V and J are TRBV7-2 and TRBJ1-6, with 7 bases lining up with TRBD1. The germline V gene encodes CDR1 SGHTA and CDR2 FQGNSA. V lost 5 bases, J lost 10 bases, and 8 bases stayed unmatched. The CDR3 extends over 14 amino acids. CDR3 sequence (DNA): TGTGCCAGCAGCCCCCCGGGACAGAGATCACCCCTCCACTTT. Its translation is CASSPPGQRSPLHF.

In this sample, this clone turned up once. In DNA form, the CDR3 reads TGTGCCAGCAGCTTAGTATTGAACACTGAAGCTTTCTTT. This translates into CASSLVLNTEAFF. The chain couples TRBV7-2 to TRBJ1-1; D unresolved. The CDR3 spans 13 residues. Trimming took 1 base from V and 0 from J, leaving 3 bases between them. Germline V gives CDR1 SGHTA, CDR2 FQGNSA.

The chain has TRBV6-5 and TRBJ2-2, with a weak D call TRBD2 (6 bases). This CDR3 region has 14 residues. The germline CDR1 and CDR2 sequences are MNHEY and SVGAGI. Deletions cut 6 bases from V and 2 bases from J, with 10 bases between. CDR3 nucleotide sequence: TGTGCCAGCAGACTAGCTGATAACACCGGGGAGCTGTTTTTT. Its translation: CASRLADNTGELFF.

The genes are TRBV6-2 or TRBV6-3 and TRBJ2-2; D ambiguous. V lost 2 bases, J lost 4 bases, and 14 bases lay in between. The V gene's germline CDR1 is MNHEY and CDR2 SVGEGT. This CDR3 region has 16 residues. For the CDR3, the DNA is TGTGCCAGCAGTTACCTGCCGGGTCGAGTCACCGGGGAGCTGTTTTTT. Translation gives CASSYLPGRVTGELFF.

The J gene is TRBJ2-1, the V gene TRBV3-1 (or the pseudogene TRBV3-2); the D gene is possibly TRBD2 (6 bases). V gave up 6 bases and J gave up 2 bases, with 14 bases separating them. CDR1 is LGHDT, CDR2 YNNKEL, per germline (reference sequence). This CDR3 has 15 amino acids. The CDR3 is CASRGDSRTYNEQFF. The CDR3 DNA is TGTGCCAGCAGAGGGGACTCCCGCACCTACAATGAGCAGTTCTTC.

The V and J genes are TRBV10-3 and TRBJ2-7; the D gene is possibly TRBD1 (5 bases). Germline CDR1 ENHRY, CDR2 SYGVKD. The CDR3 extends over 14 amino acids. V was shortened by 3 bases and J by 3 bases, with 12 bases between the two germline ends. Here the CDR3 DNA reads TGTGCCATCAGTGACCAGACAGTAGGCTACGAGCAGTACTTC. The encoded protein is CAISDQTVGYEQYF.

This CDR3 is CASSLTGDNSPLHF. The DNA for the CDR3 is TGCGCCAGCAGCTTGACAGGGGATAATTCACCCCTCCACTTT. The chain recombines TRBV5-1 with TRBJ1-6; 7 positions match TRBD1. V lost 1 base and J lost 5; bases outside the gene matches: 0. The CDR3 extends over 14 amino acids. Per germline, CDR1 SGHRS and CDR2 YFSETQ.